Listed here are 25 T cell receptor beta chains from one sample, sequenced in a study of shared clonotypes between healthy human individuals. Profiling relied on immunoSEQ multiplex PCR, and the TCRdb table lists in-frame clones only, not all of them. The repertoire holds about 2 million clones, with roughly 94% as singletons. Material: naive CD4+ T cells sorted from blood. As to subset: CD45RA+ positively selected. The receptors were sampled from a man between 18 and 29 years old in good health.

As for this clone: Different DNA sequences within this sample yield the same CDR3. The chain employs TRBV2 and TRBJ1-2; tentative D call: TRBD1 (5 bases). Per germline, CDR1 SNHLY and CDR2 FYNNEI. The CDR3 is 13 amino acids. CDR3 nucleotides: TGTGCTAGCGTTACCGGGACGGTGTATGGCTACACCTTC. Its translation is CASVTGTVYGYTF. Based on the CDR3 plus reference TRBV2 and TRBJ1-2, the full variable domain is EPEVTQTPSHQVTQMGQEVILRCVPISNHLYFYWYRQILGQKVEFLVSFYNNEISEKSEIFDDQFSVERPDGSNFTLKIRSTKLEDSAMYFCASVTGTVYGYTFGSGTRLTVV.

The chain joins TRBV27 to TRBJ2-2, with D perhaps matching TRBD1 or TRBD2 (5 bases each). V dropped 2 bases and J dropped 5 bases, with 9 bases sitting between them. The CDR3 is 14 residues long. Germline lookup yields CDR1 MNHEY and CDR2 SMNVEV (reference sequence). For the CDR3, the DNA is TGTGCCAGCAGTTTACAGGGCGGGACCGGGGAGCTGTTTTTT. This gives the protein CASSLQGGTGELFF.

The chain combines TRBV5-4 with TRBJ2-7; 9 nucleotides agree with TRBD1. Germline V gene lookup returns CDR1 SGHNT and CDR2 YYREEE (reference sequence). V was pared by 0 bases and J by 0 bases, with 1 base of the junction left unmatched. CDR3 length: 15 residues. The CDR3 sequence: CASSLAGQGSYEQYF. The CDR3 DNA sequence: TGTGCCAGCAGCTTGGCGGGACAGGGCTCCTACGAGCAGTACTTC.

The V gene is TRBV2, the J gene TRBJ2-3; 8 positions agree with TRBD1. CDR3 length equals 16 residues. Germline CDR1 reads SNHLY; CDR2 reads FYNNEI. V trimming: 3 bases; J trimming: 6 bases; junction bases outside the gene matches: 11. The CDR3 is CASSELEGQASDTQYF. CDR3 coding DNA: TGTGCCAGCAGTGAGTTAGAGGGACAGGCCTCGGATACGCAGTATTTT.

This clone was recorded once. The same CDR3 arises from other DNA sequences in this sample as well. This chain uses TRBV18 with TRBJ1-2, with a possible D match to TRBD1 (6 bases). V was shortened by 3 bases and J by 4 bases, with 9 bases between the two germline ends. Germline-derived CDR1 and CDR2 are KGHSH and LQKENI. The CDR3 length is 13 residues. The CDR3 region is CASSPGHSYGYTF. The CDR3 DNA sequence: TGTGCCAGCTCACCGGGACACAGCTATGGCTACACCTTC. Filled out from reference TRBV18 and TRBJ1-2, the complete variable domain reads NAGVMQNPRHLVRRRGQEARLRCSPMKGHSHVYWYRQLPEEGLKFMVYLQKENIIDESGMPKERFSAEFPKEGPSILRIQQVVRGDSAAYFCASSPGHSYGYTFGSGTRLTVV.

The V call is TRBV15, the J call TRBJ1-3, with a possible D match to TRBD1 (5 bases). The CDR3 contains 18 residues. V was clipped by 3 bases and J by 2 bases, with 20 bases between them. Per the germline V gene, CDR1 is LNHNV and CDR2 is YYDKDF (reference sequence). The CDR3 sequence: CATSRGVGVILPGNTIYF. CDR3 DNA sequence: TGTGCCACCAGCAGGGGGGTAGGCGTAATTTTACCTGGAAACACCATATATTTT.

The chain links TRBV28 to TRBJ2-5, with 8 bases lining up with TRBD1. This CDR3 is 16 amino acids long. Unmatched junction bases numbered 7, after V lost 2 bases and J lost 2 bases. CDR1 is MDHEN, CDR2 SYDVKM, per germline. CDR3 sequence: CASSLGGQGRQETQYF. The CDR3 bases are TGTGCCAGCAGTTTAGGTGGACAGGGTCGACAAGAGACCCAGTACTTC. Looking up the rest from reference TRBV28 and TRBJ2-5 gives the full variable domain: DVKVTQSSRYLVKRTGEKVFLECVQDMDHENMFWYRQDPGLGLRLIYFSYDVKMKEKGDIPEGYSVSREKKERFSLILESASTNQTSMYLCASSLGGQGRQETQYFGPGTRLLVL.

The chain employs TRBV7-2 and TRBJ2-7; possibly TRBD2 for D (5 bases). CDR1 is SGHTA and CDR2 is FQGNSA in the germline V gene. V lost 1 base and J lost 3, with 10 bases in between. The CDR3 is 14 amino acids. The CDR3 loop is CASSLGASFYEQYF. The CDR3 DNA reads TGTGCCAGCAGCTTAGGGGCTAGCTTCTACGAGCAGTACTTC.

The gene calls are TRBV6-6 and TRBJ1-4; unclear D gene. This CDR3 comprises 16 residues. Germline assignment: CDR1 MNHNY and CDR2 SVGAGI (reference sequence). Deletions cut 4 bases from V and 4 bases from J, with 16 bases between. CDR3 sequence reads: CASSSRKGSLNEKLFF. CDR3 sequence (DNA): TGTGCCAGCAGTTCACGAAAGGGTTCCCTTAATGAAAAACTGTTTTTT.

This chain links TRBV18 with TRBJ2-7; a weak D match, TRBD2 (6 bases). The V end was cut by 8 bases, the J end by 0 bases, with 14 bases between. Germline CDR1 KGHSH, CDR2 LQKENI. The CDR3 is 14 residues long. The CDR3 nucleotides read TGTGCCAGCACCGGGGGTCACGTCTCCTACGAGCAGTACTTC. This gives the protein CASTGGHVSYEQYF.

This sequence joins TRBV7-9 and TRBJ2-7; TRBD2 might be the D (5 bases). Per germline, CDR1 SEHNR and CDR2 FQNEAQ (reference sequence). The CDR3 is made up of 16 amino acids. V was clipped by 5 bases and J by 2 bases, with 19 bases between them. This chain's CDR3 is CASSPQGPGLPYEQYF. As DNA, the CDR3 is TGTGCCAGCAGCCCACAAGGACCGGGATTACCCTACGAGCAGTACTTC.

This rearrangement joins TRBV7-6 to TRBJ2-5; 9 nucleotides line up with TRBD1. Unmatched junction bases numbered 3, after V lost 5 bases and J lost 5 bases. Per the germline V gene, CDR1 is SGHVS and CDR2 is FNYEAQ. The CDR3 sequence is 13 residues long. In DNA, the CDR3 is TGTGCCAGCAGCCTGGACAGGGGTGAGACCCAGTACTTC. It specifies CASSLDRGETQYF.

The chain has TRBV11-3 and TRBJ1-2; 8 bases line up with TRBD1. CDR3 length: 16 residues. CDR1 and CDR2 (germline): SGHNT, YENEEA. V lost 5 bases, J lost 6 bases, and 14 bases stayed unmatched. The CDR3 region has the DNA TGTGCCAGCAGCCTCAAAACCGGGACAGGTATTGATGGCTACACCTTC. Its translation: CASSLKTGTGIDGYTF.

The CDR3 here is CASSSWTEAEKLFF. For the CDR3, the DNA is TGTGCCAGCAGCTCCTGGACAGAAGCTGAAAAACTGTTTTTT. The rearrangement uses TRBV7-2 and TRBJ1-4; tentatively, D is TRBD1 (6 bases). This CDR3 region has 14 residues. V was trimmed by 4 bases and J by 7 bases, leaving 13 bases between them. CDR1 and CDR2 from the germline V gene are SGHTA and FQGNSA.

With respect to this clone: The same CDR3 can be traced to other DNA sequences in this sample. J is TRBJ2-7 and V is TRBV18; D perhaps matches TRBD2 (5 bases). Germline V gives CDR1 KGHSH, CDR2 LQKENI. V lost 3 bases and J lost 0, with 6 bases in between. The CDR3 runs 13 residues. CDR3 coding DNA: TGTGCCAGCTCACCGGGAGTCTCCTACGAGCAGTACTTC. Amino acid sequence: CASSPGVSYEQYF.

This clone appeared once. This sequence joins TRBV19 and TRBJ2-3, with D tentatively TRBD2 (5 bases). Germline CDR1 reads LNHDA; CDR2 reads SQIVND (reference sequence). The germline V and J ends were trimmed by 1 base and 0 bases, with 8 bases remaining between them. The CDR3 consists of 15 residues. CDR3 DNA: TGTGCCAGTAGTATAGCGGGCGGGAGCACAGATACGCAGTATTTT. Its translation is CASSIAGGSTDTQYF. Together with reference TRBV19 and TRBJ2-3, the CDR3 gives the full variable domain: DGGITQSPKYLFRKEGQNVTLSCEQNLNHDAMYWYRQDPGQGLRLIYYSQIVNDFQKGDIAEGYSVSREKKESFPLTVTSAQKNPTAFYLCASSIAGGSTDTQYFGPGTRLTVL.

V gene TRBV7-9 combines with J gene TRBJ2-5; 7 bases match TRBD1. The CDR3 spans 15 residues. The J segment lost 5 bases and the V segment lost 4 bases, leaving 10 bases of the junction unmatched. Germline CDR1 SEHNR, CDR2 FQNEAQ (reference sequence). The CDR3 DNA reads TGTGCCAGCAGCTACCTCTACCAGACAGGGGAGACCCAGTACTTC. It encodes CASSYLYQTGETQYF.

The chain combines TRBV12-5 with TRBJ2-7, with D possibly matching TRBD1 (6 bases). CDR1 LGHNT and CDR2 FRNRAP come from the germline V gene. The CDR3 sequence is 17 residues long. V was trimmed by 3 bases and J by 3 bases, leaving 21 bases between them. The CDR3 loop is CASGLVLDGQTSYEQYF. The CDR3 DNA reads TGTGCTAGTGGTTTAGTTTTAGATGGACAGACAAGCTACGAGCAGTACTTC.

The chain joins TRBV5-1 to TRBJ2-1; D not resolved. The V gene's germline CDR1 is SGHRS and CDR2 YFSETQ. The germline V and J ends were trimmed by 4 bases and 0 bases, with 11 bases remaining between them. This CDR3 comprises 15 residues. CDR3 coding DNA: TGCGCCAGCAGCATTCTTGGGCGCTCCTACAATGAGCAGTTCTTC. Its translation is CASSILGRSYNEQFF.

The V gene is TRBV27, the J gene TRBJ1-1, with TRBD1 identical over 7 bases. Germline trimming cut 4 bases from V and 5 bases from J; bases unmatched to any gene: 7. The CDR3 has 14 residues. Per germline, CDR1 MNHEY and CDR2 SMNVEV (reference sequence). CDR3 in DNA: TGTGCCAGCAGTTCCCCACAGGGGAGGACTGAAGCTTTCTTT. Protein sequence: CASSSPQGRTEAFF.

The chain carries TRBV4-3 and TRBJ2-3; D remains unclear. The CDR3 has 13 amino acids. V gave up 4 bases and J gave up 6 bases, with 11 bases separating them. In germline, CDR1 is LGHNA, CDR2 YSLEER. The CDR3 nucleotides read TGCGCCAGCAGCCCTTTATCCGGGGATACGCAGTATTTT. Translation: CASSPLSGDTQYF.

The rearrangement uses TRBV7-8 and TRBJ2-7, with 7 nucleotides matching TRBD1. The J segment lost 3 bases and the V segment lost 4 bases, leaving 6 bases of the junction unmatched. Germline V gives CDR1 SGHVS, CDR2 FQNEAQ. There are 14 residues in the CDR3. The CDR3 DNA sequence: TGTGCCAGCAGCTCCGGGACAGCACTCTACGAGCAGTACTTC. Its protein product is CASSSGTALYEQYF.

V is TRBV10-3 and J is TRBJ2-2; D call uncertain. Looked up from germline, CDR1 is ENHRY and CDR2 is SYGVKD. The CDR3 spans 14 residues. The V end was cut by 7 bases, the J end by 1 base, with 10 bases between. CDR3 coding DNA: TGTGCCATCAATTTCGCAGGGAACACCGGGGAGCTGTTTTTT. Its translation is CAINFAGNTGELFF.

V usage is TRBV7-9 and J usage is TRBJ2-1; 7 bases align to TRBD2. The germline V gene encodes CDR1 SEHNR and CDR2 FQNEAQ (reference sequence). The CDR3 is made up of 14 amino acids. Germline trimming cut 4 bases from V and 9 bases from J; bases unmatched to any gene: 9. CDR3 residues: CASSSLGGASEQFF. In nucleotides, the CDR3 is TGTGCCAGCAGCTCCCTGGGAGGGGCGAGTGAGCAGTTCTTC.

V is TRBV30 and J is TRBJ2-3; D not resolved. This CDR3 contains 11 residues. The ends were cut back, 5 bases at V and 5 bases at J, with 8 bases in the middle. Germline CDR1 and CDR2: GTSNPN and SVGIG (reference sequence). The CDR3 DNA sequence: TGTGCCTGGGATGAGAGAGATACGCAGTATTTT. It is translated as CAWDERDTQYF.